This T cell receptor (beta chain) derives from a study of radiotherapy plus CTLA-4 blockade in lung cancer. Study observations and caveats: In blood, tumor-derived TCR clones expanded after radiotherapy plus ipilimumab. Early blood T cell clone dynamics reportedly forecast response best, with interferon-beta.

Treatment of patients with chemo-refractory metastatic non-small-cell lung cancer consisted of focal radiation plus CTLA-4 blockade with ipilimumab. Remarks on this clone: Its specificity is unknown.

Profiled with immunoSEQ multiplex PCR; TCRdb holds only in-frame clones, not every one. This table has about 38,000 clones, 65% to 90% appearing once. The V end was cut by 1 base, the J end by 0 bases, with 7 bases between. CDR1 and CDR2 from the germline V gene are SGHVS and FNYEAQ. There are 15 residues in the CDR3. This chain links TRBV7-6 with TRBJ1-3; D is ambiguous. This clonotype originated in a human donor with non-small cell lung cancer whose response to radiotherapy plus ipilimumab could not be evaluated. Material: peripheral blood, obtained from a patient treated with radiotherapy plus ipilimumab. The CDR3 here is CASSLGQSSGNTIYF. The CDR3 coding sequence is TGTGCCAGCAGCTTAGGGCAGTCCTCTGGAAACACCATATATTTT.